This TCR beta chain was documented in a study of identical twins. Overall study results and limits: Researchers reported weaker excess twin sharing in beta out-of-frame sequences. Twin-shared out-of-frame alpha sequences showed excess low generation probability.

A note on this clonotype: What it binds is unknown.

TCRdb fed the 5' RACE reads into MiXCR, producing one record per CDR3 protein. The sample has roughly 290,000 distinct CDR3 sequences, roughly 9% seen once. Germline V lookup: CDR1 MDHEN, CDR2 SYDVKM. The CDR3 runs to 16 residues. Trimming pared 3 bases from V and 5 bases from J, leaving 19 bases between. These same records also appear under a second study, on yellow fever vaccine responses in identical twins.

The sample was CD8+ T cells sorted from blood. The rearrangement uses TRBV28 and TRBJ2-5, with D perhaps TRBD1 (6 bases). The TCR originated in a young woman in good health. The CDR3 reads CASSFRDNLWGETQYF. CDR3 bases: TGTGCCAGCAGTTTCCGGGACAACCTTTGGGGGGAGACCCAGTACTTC.